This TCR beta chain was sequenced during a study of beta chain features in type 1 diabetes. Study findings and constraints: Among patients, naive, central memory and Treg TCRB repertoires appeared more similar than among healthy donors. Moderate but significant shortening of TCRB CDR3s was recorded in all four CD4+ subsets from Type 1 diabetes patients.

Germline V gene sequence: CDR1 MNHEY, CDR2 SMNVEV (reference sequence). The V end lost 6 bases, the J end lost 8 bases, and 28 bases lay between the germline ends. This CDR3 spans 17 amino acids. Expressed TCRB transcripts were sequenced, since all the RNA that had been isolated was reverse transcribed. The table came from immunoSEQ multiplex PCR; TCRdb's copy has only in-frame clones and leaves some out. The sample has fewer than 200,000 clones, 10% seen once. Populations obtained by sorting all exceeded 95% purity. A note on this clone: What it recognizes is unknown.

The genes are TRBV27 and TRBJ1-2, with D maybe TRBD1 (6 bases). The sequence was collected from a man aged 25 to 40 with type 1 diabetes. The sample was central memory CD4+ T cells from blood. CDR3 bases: TGTGCCAGCAGCCTCCTCAGATCCACGGCAGGGGATCGGGGCTACACCTTC. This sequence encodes CASSLLRSTAGDRGYTF.